These 24 T cell receptor beta chains were sequenced from one sample in a study of vaccination effects on CD4 cells after COVID-19. Clones were sequenced by immunoSEQ multiplex PCR, and TCRdb holds only the in-frame ones, with some missing. The data show tens of thousands of clones, 65% to 80% seen once. Their antigens are not known. Cells that had been cultured for nine to eleven days were the source of isolated CD4+ T cells. Participants each got two BNT162b2 or mRNA-1273 vaccine doses. Specimen: CD4+ T cells from PBMCs cultured without peptide, collected after COVID-19 vaccination. Every receptor here comes from a human donor who received a COVID-19 vaccine.

The rearrangement joins TRBV10-3 to TRBJ2-2, with TRBD2 identical over 7 bases. V shed 10 bases and J 0 bases; nucleotides not matched to a gene: 11. Germline V gives CDR1 ENHRY, CDR2 SYGVKD. This CDR3 has 16 amino acids. CDR3 sequence: CATPWGGSPNTGELFF. As DNA, the CDR3 is TGTGCCACCCCATGGGGGGGGTCTCCGAACACCGGGGAGCTGTTTTTT.

The genes are TRBV21-1 and TRBJ1-1. TRBV21-1 is reported as a pseudogene. The CDR3 is 11 amino acids. CDR3 sequence (DNA): TGTGCCTGCAGGGGAGGGACTGAAGCTTTCTTT. It codes for CACRGGTEAFF.

The chain has TRBV7-2 and TRBJ1-1; TRBD1 might be the D (5 bases). This CDR3 comprises 15 residues. Germline CDR1 SGHTA, CDR2 FQGNSA. The V end was cut by 1 base, the J end by 5 bases, with 14 bases between. The CDR3 reads CASSLVRDYETEAFF. The CDR3 DNA follows: TGTGCCAGCAGCTTAGTGCGGGACTATGAAACTGAAGCTTTCTTT.

This clone was seen only a few times. This rearrangement joins TRBV29-1 to TRBJ2-1; weak D call: TRBD2 (5 bases). The CDR3 runs to 14 residues. Trimming removed 1 base from V and 8 bases from J, with 15 bases in between. In germline, CDR1 is SQVTM, CDR2 ANQGSEA. The CDR3 bases are TGCAGCGTTGAAGGAGTGCGGGTCGAGGATGAGCAGTTCTTC. It codes for CSVEGVRVEDEQFF.

This clone was detected only a few times. The chain couples TRBV27 to TRBJ2-7; 8 bases are a match to TRBD2. This CDR3 has 14 amino acids. V was pared by 5 bases and J by 6 bases, with 9 bases of the junction left unmatched. In germline, CDR1 is MNHEY, CDR2 SMNVEV (reference sequence). CDR3 region: CASSNTLAGGEQYV. In nucleotides, the CDR3 is TGTGCCAGCAGTAACACATTGGCGGGGGGCGAGCAGTACGTC.

The chain is built from TRBV24-1 and TRBJ1-4; D may be TRBD1 (6 bases). Trimming removed 4 bases from V and 4 bases from J, with 9 bases in between. The CDR3 consists of 14 residues. Germline CDR1 KGHDR, CDR2 SFDVKD. In nucleotides, the CDR3 is TGTGCCACCAGTGACCGGACAGTTAATGAAAAACTGTTTTTT. This sequence encodes CATSDRTVNEKLFF.

V gene TRBV11-2 combines with J gene TRBJ2-3; D remains ambiguous. The CDR3 has 12 residues. The germline V and J ends were trimmed by 5 bases and 6 bases, with 9 bases remaining between them. Germline lookup yields CDR1 SGHAT and CDR2 FQNNGV. The CDR3 is CASSVNYDTQYF. The CDR3 DNA follows: TGTGCCAGCAGCGTAAATTACGATACGCAGTATTTT.

The chain has TRBV28 and TRBJ1-2, with a tentative D call TRBD1 (5 bases). The V end lost 4 bases, the J end lost 4 bases, and 13 bases lay between the germline ends. Germline V lookup: CDR1 MDHEN, CDR2 SYDVKM. The CDR3 consists of 14 residues. The CDR3 reads CASSSAGYSYGYTF. The CDR3 DNA reads as TGTGCCAGCAGTTCGGCAGGGTACAGCTATGGCTACACCTTC.

This chain uses TRBV6-6 with TRBJ2-3; D is perhaps TRBD2 (6 bases). The CDR3 covers 16 residues. Germline V gene data show CDR1 as MNHNY and CDR2 as SVGAGI (reference sequence). V lost 2 bases and J lost 0, with 12 bases in between. The CDR3: CASSYRDFSSTDTQYF. For the CDR3, the DNA is TGTGCCAGCAGTTACCGGGACTTTTCTAGCACAGATACGCAGTATTTT.

This clone was recorded only once. The V gene is TRBV27, the J gene TRBJ1-5; 9 positions agree with TRBD1. Germline trimming cut 5 bases from V and 4 bases from J; bases unmatched to any gene: 3. This CDR3 contains 14 residues. The germline V gene has CDR1 MNHEY and CDR2 SMNVEV (reference sequence). CDR3 loop: CASSPGTGNQPQHF. The CDR3 coding sequence is TGTGCCAGCAGTCCTGGGACAGGGAATCAGCCCCAGCATTTT.

In its sample, this clone was seen a few times. The chain recombines TRBV5-1 with TRBJ1-1, with TRBD1 identical over 7 bases. CDR3 size: 13 residues. The germline CDR1 and CDR2 sequences are SGHRS and YFSETQ. Unmatched junction bases numbered 4, after V lost 1 base and J lost 7 bases. The CDR3: CASSLTTGLEAFF. CDR3 in DNA: TGCGCCAGCAGCTTGACGACAGGGCTTGAAGCTTTCTTT.

This clone came up once. This sequence joins TRBV2 and TRBJ2-2; TRBD1 or TRBD2 may be the D gene (5 bases each). CDR3 size: 14 residues. V lost 3 bases, J lost 1 base, and 6 bases lay in between. Germline lookup yields CDR1 SNHLY and CDR2 FYNNEI. CDR3 nucleotide sequence: TGTGCCAGCAGTGAGGGGGTGAACACCGGGGAGCTGTTTTTT. Residues: CASSEGVNTGELFF.

The J gene is TRBJ2-7, the V gene TRBV2; D possibly corresponds to TRBD2 (6 bases). The CDR3 is 13 residues long. V was clipped by 4 bases and J by 10 bases, with 17 bases between them. Germline CDR1 reads SNHLY; CDR2 reads FYNNEI. CDR3 loop: CASSAGEGRSQYV. CDR3 bases: TGTGCCAGCAGTGCGGGGGAAGGGCGGTCACAGTACGTC.

The chain is built from TRBV18 and TRBJ2-2; D gene unclear. The length of the CDR3 is 16 residues. Germline values: CDR1 KGHSH, CDR2 LQKENI. Trimming took 2 bases from V and 6 from J, leaving 16 bases between them. The CDR3 DNA reads as TGTGCCAGCTCACCATTGGCGGCGGCGGCCGCCGGGGAGCTGTTTTTT. It encodes CASSPLAAAAAGELFF.

This clone was seen only once. V gene TRBV5-1 combines with J gene TRBJ2-5; possibly TRBD2 for D (5 bases). The ends were cut back, 4 bases at V and 3 bases at J, with 7 bases in the middle. The CDR3 loop spans 12 amino acids. Germline V gene lookup returns CDR1 SGHRS and CDR2 YFSETQ. CDR3 bases: TGCGCCAGCAGCCAGACTAAAGAGACCCAGTACTTC. Translating gives CASSQTKETQYF.

This sequence joins TRBV5-1 and TRBJ2-5; 12 bases fit TRBD1. Per the germline V gene, CDR1 is SGHRS and CDR2 is YFSETQ. V shed 0 bases and J 3 bases; nucleotides not matched to a gene: 3. This CDR3 is built from 16 residues. The CDR3 spells CASSLGGTGGEETQYF. CDR3 DNA sequence: TGCGCCAGCAGCTTGGGTGGGACAGGGGGCGAAGAGACCCAGTACTTC.

The chain links TRBV6-2 or TRBV6-3 to TRBJ1-5; D is possibly TRBD1 (6 bases). From germline, CDR1 is MNHEY and CDR2 SVGEGT. CDR3 length: 15 residues. Trimming stripped 2 bases from V and 4 bases from J, with 12 bases between. CDR3 residues: CASSYAGGPNQPQHF. CDR3 DNA: TGTGCCAGCAGTTACGCCGGGGGGCCGAATCAGCCCCAGCATTTT.

The chain is built from TRBV18 and TRBJ2-5; D gene uncertain. The CDR3 has 13 amino acids. Trimming stripped 1 base from V and 0 bases from J, with 3 bases between. CDR1 is KGHSH and CDR2 is LQKENI in the germline V gene. The CDR3 sequence: CASSPQDQETQYF. As DNA, the CDR3 is TGTGCCAGCTCACCACAGGACCAAGAGACCCAGTACTTC.

This clone occurred a few times. The chain has TRBV29-1 and TRBJ2-1; D call uncertain. Trimming removed 3 bases from V and 9 bases from J, with 12 bases in between. This CDR3 comprises 12 residues. Germline V gene data show CDR1 as SQVTM and CDR2 as ANQGSEA. CDR3 DNA sequence: TGCAGCGTTGACTTAGTTCCAACTGAGCAGTTCTTC. As protein: CSVDLVPTEQFF.

This clone was observed once. The V gene is TRBV19, the J gene TRBJ1-2; 10 nucleotides agree with TRBD1. Germline assignment: CDR1 LNHDA and CDR2 SQIVND (reference sequence). The V gene end was trimmed by 4 bases and the J gene end by 0 bases; junction bases not matched to a gene: 8. CDR3 size: 17 residues. CDR3 DNA sequence: TGTGCCAGTAGTACCCGGACAGGGGGATCGGCTAACTATGGCTACACCTTC. This gives the protein CASSTRTGGSANYGYTF.

This clone was recorded a few times. The J gene is TRBJ1-4, the V gene TRBV5-1; TRBD1 aligns across 10 bases. With 0 bases clipped from V and 5 bases from J, the junction kept 1 base outside the gene matches. Germline V gene lookup returns CDR1 SGHRS and CDR2 YFSETQ. The CDR3 has 15 residues. DNA for the CDR3: TGCGCCAGCAGCTTGGGGACAGGGGGGAATGAAAAACTGTTTTTT. Translating it yields CASSLGTGGNEKLFF.

The gene calls are TRBV6-5 and TRBJ2-7, with 7 positions matching TRBD1. The CDR3 runs to 14 residues. V was pared by 6 bases and J by 2 bases, with 7 bases of the junction left unmatched. Germline assignment: CDR1 MNHEY and CDR2 SVGAGI. CDR3 loop: CASSPQTGPYEQYV. The CDR3, as DNA: TGTGCCAGCAGCCCCCAGACAGGGCCCTACGAGCAGTACGTC.

V is TRBV27 and J is TRBJ1-2; D perhaps matches TRBD1 (6 bases). CDR1 is MNHEY, CDR2 SMNVEV, per germline (reference sequence). The V gene lost 1 base and the J gene lost 8 bases, with 11 bases spanning the gap. The length of the CDR3 is 13 residues. The CDR3 sequence is CASSLLGAEGYTF. Here the CDR3 DNA reads TGTGCCAGCAGTTTATTGGGGGCAGAAGGCTACACCTTC.

CDR3 sequence (DNA): TGCGCCAGCAGCCCTAGCGGACAGCTTAATGAAAAACTGTTTTTT. Its translation is CASSPSGQLNEKLFF. The chain combines TRBV4-3 with TRBJ1-4; perhaps TRBD1 as D (6 bases). V lost 4 bases to trimming and J lost 4 bases, with 13 bases between them. This CDR3 has 15 residues. Germline loops: CDR1 LGHNA, CDR2 YSLEER.